The 26 T cell receptor beta chains listed next were all sequenced from one sample in a study of T cells in localized non-small cell lung cancer. Clones were read by immunoSEQ multiplex PCR, and TCRdb kept only the in-frame ones, dropping some. The sample carries a few thousand clones, approximately 49% recorded once. The input for sequencing was lymph node tissue, taken before any cancer treatment. Source of these receptors: a woman aged 18-49 years with stage I lung adenocarcinoma.

V is TRBV6-8 and J is TRBJ2-1, with D maybe TRBD2 (6 bases). Germline V gene sequence: CDR1 MNHGY, CDR2 SAAAGT. This CDR3 region has 12 residues. V shed 10 bases and J shed 7 bases, with 14 bases lying between them. CDR3 in amino acids: CATRDWWNEQFF. In DNA form, the CDR3 reads TGTGCCACTCGGGACTGGTGGAATGAGCAGTTCTTC.

V gene TRBV5-1 combines with J gene TRBJ2-3; 12 nucleotides match TRBD2. Germline trimming cut 2 bases from V and 0 bases from J; bases unmatched to any gene: 1. CDR1 is SGHRS, CDR2 YFSETQ, per germline. This CDR3 is built from 16 residues. The DNA of the CDR3 is TGCGCCAGCAGCTTTGGGACTAGCGGGAGCACAGATACGCAGTATTTT. Its protein product is CASSFGTSGSTDTQYF.

This clone was seen a few times. J is TRBJ1-5 and V is TRBV28; 7 nucleotides match TRBD1. Germline CDR1 MDHEN, CDR2 SYDVKM. Unmatched junction bases numbered 5, after V lost 7 bases and J lost 5 bases. The CDR3 spans 13 residues. The CDR3: CASTQGGYQPQHF. DNA of the CDR3: TGTGCCAGCACCCAGGGGGGGTATCAGCCCCAGCATTTT.

The chain has TRBV6-8 and TRBJ2-7; D may correspond to TRBD1 or TRBD2 (5 bases each). V was trimmed by 2 bases and J by 6 bases, leaving 11 bases between them. The CDR3 contains 13 residues. The germline CDR1 and CDR2 sequences are MNHGY and SAAAGT. The CDR3 protein is CASSYGDGGEQYF. The CDR3 DNA sequence: TGTGCCAGCAGTTACGGGGACGGTGGCGAGCAGTACTTC.

This clone was seen a few times. The chain carries TRBV11-3 and TRBJ2-1; TRBD1 agrees at 9 bases. This CDR3 region has 15 residues. The J segment lost 4 bases and the V segment lost 5 bases, leaving 6 bases of the junction unmatched. Germline V gene data show CDR1 as SGHNT and CDR2 as YENEEA. CDR3 region: CASSLTGGVYNEQFF. CDR3 coding DNA: TGTGCCAGCAGCCTGACAGGGGGGGTATACAATGAGCAGTTCTTC.

This clone was seen more than once but under ten times. The chain recombines TRBV11-3 with TRBJ1-1, with D perhaps TRBD1 (5 bases). V was cut by 4 bases and J by 0 bases, with 12 bases left in between. The CDR3 contains 15 residues. Germline CDR1 reads SGHNT; CDR2 reads YENEEA. The CDR3 region is CASSSYRFMNTEAFF. The CDR3 coding sequence is TGTGCCAGCAGCTCCTACAGGTTTATGAACACTGAAGCTTTCTTT.

The rearrangement uses TRBV7-5 and TRBJ2-1. TRBV7-5 is a documented pseudogene. The CDR3 has 15 residues. DNA for the CDR3: TGTGCCAGCAGACGGGACGACAGCTCCTACAATGAGCAGTTCTTC. This sequence encodes CASRRDDSSYNEQFF.

The CDR3 sequence: CASSFPQGTPGANVLTF. The CDR3 bases are TGTGCCAGCAGCTTCCCTCAGGGGACTCCTGGGGCCAACGTCCTGACTTTC. V gene TRBV7-5 combines with J gene TRBJ2-6. TRBV7-5 is labeled a pseudogene. The CDR3 is 17 residues long.

V gene TRBV29-1 combines with J gene TRBJ2-7; 14 bases fit TRBD2. The CDR3 runs 14 residues. Looked up from germline, CDR1 is SQVTM and CDR2 is ANQGSEA. V trimming: 7 bases; J trimming: 5 bases; junction bases outside the gene matches: 7. The CDR3 bases are TGCAGCGGACGGGGACTAGCGGGAGACCACGAGCAGTACTTC. Its protein product is CSGRGLAGDHEQYF.

The genes are TRBV18 and TRBJ2-7; D remains ambiguous. V was trimmed by 5 bases and J by 2 bases, leaving 10 bases between them. Germline CDR1 is KGHSH and CDR2 is LQKENI. The CDR3 totals 13 residues. This CDR3 is CASSFVRTYEQYF. The DNA of the CDR3 is TGTGCCAGCTCATTTGTCAGAACCTACGAGCAGTACTTC.

The chain combines TRBV10-3 with TRBJ1-1; D remains ambiguous. The germline gives CDR1 ENHRY, CDR2 SYGVKD. The germline V and J ends were trimmed by 10 bases and 3 bases, with 12 bases remaining between them. This CDR3 is built from 12 residues. DNA for the CDR3: TGTGCCACTAGGTGGAGATACACTGAAGCTTTCTTT. Amino acids: CATRWRYTEAFF.

This clone was found a few times. V usage is TRBV11-3 and J usage is TRBJ2-7, with 9 bases that match TRBD1. Trimming removed 3 bases from V and 4 bases from J; junction bases left unmatched: 4. Germline assignment: CDR1 SGHNT and CDR2 YENEEA. This CDR3 spans 14 amino acids. CDR3 sequence: CASSFGTGLYEQYF. For the CDR3, the DNA is TGTGCCAGCAGCTTTGGGACAGGGTTATACGAGCAGTACTTC.

This clone was picked up a small number of times. The chain is built from TRBV9 and TRBJ1-3; D not resolved. There are 17 residues in the CDR3. CDR1 and CDR2 from the germline V gene are SGDLS and YYNGEE. The V gene lost 0 bases and the J gene lost 0 bases, with 13 bases spanning the gap. As DNA, the CDR3 is TGTGCCAGCAGCGTAGGAGGCCGGGGAAGCTCTGGAAACACCATATATTTT. Translating it yields CASSVGGRGSSGNTIYF.

The V gene is TRBV11-3, the J gene TRBJ2-5; tentative D call: TRBD2 (6 bases). Germline-derived CDR1 and CDR2 are SGHNT and YENEEA. This CDR3 spans 15 amino acids. V was pared by 4 bases and J by 1 base, with 13 bases between. The CDR3 region has the DNA TGTGCCAGCAGCTCCATGGGCGGGACCCAAGAGACCCAGTACTTC. The encoded protein is CASSSMGGTQETQYF.

J is TRBJ2-2 and V is TRBV25-1, with TRBD2 identical over 7 bases. J lost 7 bases, V lost 1 base, and 9 bases had no gene match. The CDR3 has 16 amino acids. Germline-derived CDR1 and CDR2 are MGHDK and SYGVNS. The CDR3 here is CASSEFGGRANGELFF. The CDR3 DNA reads TGTGCCAGCAGTGAATTTGGAGGGAGGGCCAACGGGGAGCTGTTTTTT.

The chain has TRBV29-1 and TRBJ2-3; possibly TRBD2 for D (5 bases). The CDR3 has 15 amino acids. The V end lost 4 bases, the J end lost 1 base, and 15 bases lay between the germline ends. From germline, CDR1 is SQVTM and CDR2 ANQGSEA. CDR3 loop: CSVGPEGGGTDTQYF. The CDR3, as DNA: TGCAGCGTTGGGCCCGAGGGTGGAGGCACAGATACGCAGTATTTT.

This sequence joins TRBV30 and TRBJ1-5; 7 nucleotides align to TRBD1. The CDR3 sequence is 14 residues long. Germline values: CDR1 GTSNPN, CDR2 SVGIG (reference sequence). After removal of 0 bases from V and 4 bases from J, the junction contained 3 bases not matched to a gene. In DNA, the CDR3 is TGTGCCTGGAGTGTGGGACAGAAAAATCAGCCCCAGCATTTT. Translated: CAWSVGQKNQPQHF.

As to this clone: The junction shows a germline mismatch at one end, possibly a read error. This chain uses TRBV18 with TRBJ1-1; tentative D call: TRBD1 (6 bases). Germline V gene lookup returns CDR1 KGHSH and CDR2 LQKENI. This CDR3 is 13 amino acids long. CDR3 DNA sequence: TGTACCAGCTCACCGCGGACAGAAAATGAAGCTTTCTTT. Amino acids: CTSSPRTENEAFF.

This clone was seen only a few times. This chain uses TRBV11-3 with TRBJ1-5; D is possibly TRBD1 (5 bases). Germline assignment: CDR1 SGHNT and CDR2 YENEEA. Trimming took 6 bases from V and 4 from J, leaving 19 bases between them. This CDR3 spans 16 amino acids. The CDR3 DNA sequence: TGTGCCAGCAGGTATACCGGGACGGAGTTTAATCAGCCCCAGCATTTT. Translated, it gives CASRYTGTEFNQPQHF.

This chain joins TRBV29-1 and TRBJ1-1, with TRBD1 identical over 10 bases. The V segment lost 7 bases and the J segment 3 bases; nucleotides outside the gene matches: 8. The CDR3 has 14 amino acids. Germline V gives CDR1 SQVTM, CDR2 ANQGSEA. CDR3 DNA sequence: TGCAGCGGTACTAGACAGGGGGCGGACACTGAAGCTTTCTTT. Translating it yields CSGTRQGADTEAFF.

This chain uses TRBV11-3 with TRBJ2-6; 9 bases match TRBD1. This CDR3 is 19 amino acids long. Germline V gene data show CDR1 as SGHNT and CDR2 as YENEEA. V was pared by 3 bases and J by 2 bases, with 11 bases of the junction left unmatched. This chain's CDR3 is CASSLLGTGYEAGANVLTF. For the CDR3, the DNA is TGTGCCAGCAGCTTGCTCGGGACAGGGTATGAAGCTGGGGCCAACGTCCTGACTTTC.

The rearrangement joins TRBV18 to TRBJ2-6, with 7 bases aligning to TRBD1. This CDR3 is built from 18 residues. The V segment lost 4 bases and the J segment 0 bases; nucleotides outside the gene matches: 9. The germline gives CDR1 KGHSH, CDR2 LQKENI. The CDR3 loop reads CASSQGARGLSGANVLTF. The CDR3 region has the DNA TGTGCCAGCTCACAGGGGGCAAGGGGGCTCTCTGGGGCCAACGTCCTGACTTTC.

V usage is TRBV6-4 and J usage is TRBJ1-2; no firm D call. Trimming cost V 8 bases and J 4 bases, with 8 bases left between them. The V gene's germline CDR1 is MRHNA and CDR2 SNTAGT. The CDR3 runs 11 residues. The CDR3 here is CASLGGYGYTF. CDR3 nucleotides: TGTGCCAGCCTAGGTGGCTATGGCTACACCTTC.

In this sample, this clone turned up once. The J gene is TRBJ2-2, the V gene TRBV5-1; 7 bases map to TRBD2. Looked up from germline, CDR1 is SGHRS and CDR2 is YFSETQ. J gave up 7 bases and V 0 bases, and 9 bases lay outside the gene matches. This CDR3 spans 16 amino acids. CDR3 residues: CASSLVGEGRVGELFF. The CDR3 region has the DNA TGCGCCAGCAGCTTGGTTGGGGAGGGCCGCGTCGGGGAGCTGTTTTTT. The full variable domain, completed using reference TRBV5-1 and TRBJ2-2, is KAGVTQTPRYLIKTRGQQVTLSCSPISGHRSVSWYQQTPGQGLQFLFEYFSETQRNKGNFPGRFSGRQFSNSRSEMNVSTLELGDSALYLCASSLVGEGRVGELFFGEGSRLTVL.

The chain couples TRBV11-3 to TRBJ1-1; D unresolved. The V and J ends lost 2 bases and 0 bases respectively, with 10 bases between them. Per the germline V gene, CDR1 is SGHNT and CDR2 is YENEEA. CDR3 length equals 15 residues. CDR3 in DNA: TGTGCCAGCAGCTTAACCAGAGCGGTGAACACTGAAGCTTTCTTT. This encodes CASSLTRAVNTEAFF.

The chain combines TRBV28 with TRBJ2-5; 9 nucleotides match TRBD2. V lost 7 bases to trimming and J lost 2 bases; unmatched junction nucleotides: 8. CDR1 and CDR2 (germline): MDHEN, SYDVKM. The CDR3 consists of 15 residues. The CDR3 region has the DNA TGTGCCAGCACCGATAGCGGGAGAGAGCAAGAGACCCAGTACTTC. This sequence encodes CASTDSGREQETQYF.